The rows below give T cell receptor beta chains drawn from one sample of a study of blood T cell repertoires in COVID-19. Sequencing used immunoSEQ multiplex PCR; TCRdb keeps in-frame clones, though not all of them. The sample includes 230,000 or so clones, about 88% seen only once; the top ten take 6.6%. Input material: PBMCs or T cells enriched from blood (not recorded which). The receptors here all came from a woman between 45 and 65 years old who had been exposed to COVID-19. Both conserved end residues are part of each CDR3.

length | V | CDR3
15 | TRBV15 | CATSRVGQGNQPQHF
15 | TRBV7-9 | CASSLALGLGTEAFF
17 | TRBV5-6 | CASSLRGGTSGANVLTF
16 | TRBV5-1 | CASSLEGGGRYNEQFF
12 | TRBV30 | CAWSFSGYGYTF
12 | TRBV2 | CASMGGARGYTF
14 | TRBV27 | CASSLSGGYLPQHF
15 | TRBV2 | CASSRLADRQETQYF
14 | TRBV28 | CASGLAGGVETQYF
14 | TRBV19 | CASSPPPNTGELFF
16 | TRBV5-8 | CASSHDSLSSYNEQFF
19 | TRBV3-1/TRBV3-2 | CASSQEAGVFNRPLYGYTF
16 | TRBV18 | CASSLYPGTGVNEQFF
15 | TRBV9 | CASSALGQMNTEAFF
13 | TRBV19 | CASRHASGVTIYF
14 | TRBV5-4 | CASSLAGGKETQYF
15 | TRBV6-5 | CASSSQGRGAYGYTF
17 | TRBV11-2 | CASSLSGAGSTSNEQFF
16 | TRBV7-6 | CASSLGGRSIYNEQFF
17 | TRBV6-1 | CASSASPGAGDNQPQHF